The 29 T cell receptor beta chains listed next were all sequenced from one sample in a study of CD8 T cells in ankylosing spondylitis. Their antigens remain unidentified. Regarding the study as a whole: What seemed typical of ankylosing spondylitis blood was a TCR beta motif built from about 8 highly homologous variants.

TCRdb processed the 5' RACE reads anew with MiXCR; each CDR3 protein has one entry. The table includes roughly 300,000 distinct CDR3 sequences, 6.5% to 10% detected once. Sequences were obtained from blood, either unsorted or a sorted T cell fraction (not recorded which). Every receptor here comes from a male donor with ankylosing spondylitis.

The sample holds a few counts of this clonotype. V is TRBV5-1 and J is TRBJ1-1; maybe TRBD1 (6 bases). The CDR3 length is 15 residues. The germline gives CDR1 SGHRS, CDR2 YFSETQ. Trimming removed 0 bases at V and 10 bases at J, with 19 bases between. The CDR3 nucleotides are TGCGCCAGCAGCTTGGACAGGGCCGCGCCACGGGGAGCTTTCTTT. This encodes CASSLDRAAPRGAFF.

This chain joins TRBV7-3 and TRBJ1-2; D is possibly TRBD1 (5 bases). CDR1 is SGHTA and CDR2 is FQGTGA in the germline V gene. The CDR3 runs to 15 residues. Trimming stripped 6 bases from V and 2 bases from J, with 16 bases between. This chain's CDR3 is CASRLSPGTNYGYTF. The CDR3 DNA reads as TGTGCCAGCAGGCTAAGCCCAGGGACGAACTATGGCTACACCTTC.

At least ten counts were recorded for this clonotype. The chain has TRBV20-1 and TRBJ2-1, with TRBD1 as a possible D gene (5 bases). V dropped 3 bases and J dropped 7 bases, with 16 bases sitting between them. Germline V lookup: CDR1 DFQATT, CDR2 SNEGSKA (reference sequence). The CDR3 is 14 amino acids. CDR3 DNA: TGCAGTGCTAGGCCGACGCAGGGTCCAAATGAGCAGTTCTTC. Its translation: CSARPTQGPNEQFF.

This clonotype was found once. This may be a read error: a much more frequent sequence differs by one nucleotide. The chain recombines TRBV19 with TRBJ1-1, with no clear D. The CDR3 is made up of 14 amino acids. Germline V gene sequence: CDR1 LNHDA, CDR2 SQIVND (reference sequence). This CDR3 reads CACSILDSGTEAFF. The DNA of the CDR3 is TGTGCCTGTAGTATCCTAGATTCGGGAACTGAAGCTTTCTTT.

This chain joins TRBV11-1 and TRBJ2-1; 10 bases line up with TRBD2. Germline CDR1 SGHAT, CDR2 FQDESV (reference sequence). The junction had 15 bases not matched to a gene; V was cut back by 3 bases and J by 7 bases. This CDR3 has 18 amino acids. The CDR3 loop reads CASSFTSTLAGDENEQFF. In nucleotides, the CDR3 is TGTGCCAGCAGCTTCACTAGTACGCTAGCGGGAGATGAGAATGAGCAGTTCTTC. Using reference TRBV11-1 and TRBJ2-1 for the parts outside the CDR3, the full variable domain is EAEVAQSPRYKITEKSQAVAFWCDPISGHATLYWYRQILGQGPELLVQFQDESVVDDSQLPKDRFSAERLKGVDSTLKIQPAELGDSAMYLCASSFTSTLAGDENEQFFGPGTRLTVL.

This clonotype was detected a few times. V usage is TRBV27 and J usage is TRBJ2-1; 7 positions agree with TRBD1. Germline V gene lookup returns CDR1 MNHEY and CDR2 SMNVEV (reference sequence). The CDR3 extends over 13 amino acids. V dropped 2 bases and J dropped 6; count of bases not matched to a gene: 1. DNA for the CDR3: TGTGCCAGCAGTTTACAGGGGGTCAATGAGCAGTTCTTC. It yields the protein CASSLQGVNEQFF.

V and J are TRBV4-1 and TRBJ1-2, with D possibly being TRBD1 (5 bases). The V gene lost 2 bases and the J gene lost 4 bases, with 8 bases spanning the gap. The CDR3 is 13 residues long. The germline V gene has CDR1 MGHRA and CDR2 YSYEKL. CDR3 bases: TGCGCCAGCAGCCAATCGGACATCTATGGCTACACCTTC. Translating gives CASSQSDIYGYTF.

This clonotype was seen a few times. This chain connects TRBV27 to TRBJ2-1, with D possibly TRBD1 on 5 matching bases. V was pared by 6 bases and J by 4 bases, with 16 bases between. The CDR3 sequence is 15 residues long. Germline V gives CDR1 MNHEY, CDR2 SMNVEV (reference sequence). This CDR3 reads CASRPGFPGYNEQFF. Written as DNA, the CDR3 is TGTGCCAGCAGGCCAGGGTTCCCTGGGTACAATGAGCAGTTCTTC.

V and J are TRBV27 and TRBJ2-7; 11 nucleotides align to TRBD2. CDR1 is MNHEY, CDR2 SMNVEV, per germline (reference sequence). The CDR3 is made up of 15 amino acids. V was pared by 6 bases and J by 5 bases, with 9 bases of the junction left unmatched. The CDR3 loop is CASSRTLAGGNEQYF. The CDR3 DNA reads TGTGCCAGCAGCCGGACCCTAGCGGGAGGTAACGAGCAGTACTTC.

This clonotype was counted at least ten times. This chain connects TRBV20-1 to TRBJ2-7; possible D gene TRBD1, 5 bases. V dropped 2 bases and J dropped 1 base, with 9 bases sitting between them. The CDR3 covers 13 residues. CDR1 and CDR2 (germline): DFQATT, SNEGSKA (reference sequence). DNA of the CDR3: TGCAGTGCTAGACCCCAGGGTTCCTACGAGCAGTACTTC. This sequence encodes CSARPQGSYEQYF.

This clonotype turned up a few times. The V and J genes are TRBV27 and TRBJ2-7; D call uncertain. This CDR3 has 15 amino acids. V shed 3 bases and J shed 1 base, with 13 bases lying between them. Germline V lookup: CDR1 MNHEY, CDR2 SMNVEV (reference sequence). DNA of the CDR3: TGTGCCAGCAGTTTTGAGCCATCTGGATCCTACGAGCAGTACTTC. As protein: CASSFEPSGSYEQYF.

This clonotype was recorded a few times. V and J are TRBV19 and TRBJ2-1; TRBD1 matches at 8 bases. Looked up from germline, CDR1 is LNHDA and CDR2 is SQIVND (reference sequence). V lost 7 bases to trimming and J lost 7 bases; unmatched junction nucleotides: 3. The CDR3 is made up of 12 amino acids. The CDR3 loop reads CASNDRGNEQFF. For the CDR3, the DNA is TGTGCCAGTAATGACAGGGGAAATGAGCAGTTCTTC.

This clonotype has just a few counts. The chain has TRBV10-3 and TRBJ1-2, with 8 bases lining up with TRBD1. Germline CDR1 ENHRY, CDR2 SYGVKD. After removal of 0 bases from V and 4 bases from J, the junction contained 1 base not matched to a gene. There are 14 residues in the CDR3. DNA for the CDR3: TGTGCCATCAGTGAGTCGGACAGGGTCTATGGCTACACCTTC. Translated: CAISESDRVYGYTF.

In its sample, this clonotype was seen many times. This chain uses TRBV5-1 with TRBJ1-4; no reliable D call. V was shortened by 0 bases and J by 5 bases, with 8 bases between the two germline ends. Germline V CDR1 and CDR2: SGHRS, YFSETQ. This CDR3 has 14 residues. CDR3 region: CASSLEVPNEKLFF. The CDR3 DNA follows: TGCGCCAGCAGCTTGGAAGTACCGAATGAAAAACTGTTTTTT.

The genes are TRBV28 and TRBJ2-5; D ambiguous. Trimming took 3 bases from V and 4 from J, leaving 9 bases between them. This CDR3 region has 13 residues. CDR1 MDHEN and CDR2 SYDVKM come from the germline V gene. The CDR3 DNA reads as TGTGCCAGCAGTTTGAGGTCCCCAGAGACCCAGTACTTC. Translating it yields CASSLRSPETQYF.

This clonotype was found a few times. The chain joins TRBV29-1 to TRBJ2-7; D is unclear. The V end was cut by 2 bases, the J end by 2 bases, with 13 bases between. This CDR3 has 14 residues. CDR1 SQVTM and CDR2 ANQGSEA come from the germline V gene. The CDR3, as DNA: TGCAGCGTTGAAACCGATGGACGGACCTACGAGCAGTACTTC. Its translation is CSVETDGRTYEQYF.

This clonotype came up a few times. J is TRBJ2-3 and V is TRBV4-2, with D tentatively TRBD1 (6 bases). CDR1 is LGHNA, CDR2 YNFKEQ, per germline. This CDR3 is 15 amino acids long. V was clipped by 1 base and J by 2 bases, with 10 bases between them. The CDR3: CASSQGPGHTDTQYF. DNA of the CDR3: TGTGCCAGCAGCCAAGGCCCGGGACACACAGATACGCAGTATTTT.

The table lists this clonotype with a few counts. The chain carries TRBV2 and TRBJ2-7; a weak D match, TRBD1 (5 bases). V was clipped by 5 bases and J by 6 bases, with 17 bases between them. Germline assignment: CDR1 SNHLY and CDR2 FYNNEI. The CDR3 has 14 amino acids. CDR3 loop: CASSSTVPRSEQYF. CDR3 coding DNA: TGTGCCAGCAGTTCGACAGTTCCCCGTTCCGAGCAGTACTTC.

This clonotype was seen a few times. As DNA, the CDR3 is TGTGCCTGGAGTGTAGATGAAAAACTGTTTTTT. Protein sequence: CAWSVDEKLFF. The chain is built from TRBV30 and TRBJ1-4; no firm D call. The CDR3 loop spans 11 amino acids. Germline CDR1 and CDR2: GTSNPN and SVGIG (reference sequence). Deletions cut 0 bases from V and 6 bases from J, with 2 bases between. Using reference TRBV30 and TRBJ1-4 for the parts outside the CDR3, the full variable domain is SQTIHQWPATLVQPVGSPLSLECTVEGTSNPNLYWYRQAAGRGLQLLFYSVGIGQISSEVPQNLSASRPQDRQFILSSKKLLLSDSGFYLCAWSVDEKLFFGSGTQLSVL.

This rearrangement joins TRBV19 to TRBJ2-1; TRBD2 agrees at 8 bases. Germline CDR1 is LNHDA and CDR2 is SQIVND (reference sequence). CDR3 length: 16 amino acids. V lost 3 bases, J lost 9 bases, and 13 bases stayed unmatched. The DNA for the CDR3 is TGTGCCAGTAGTATTCGTGAGGCGGGAGGAAGGGGTGAGCAGTTCTTC. Translated, it gives CASSIREAGGRGEQFF.

This sequence joins TRBV11-3 and TRBJ2-1; D is perhaps TRBD1 (5 bases). The V end lost 5 bases, the J end lost 4 bases, and 18 bases lay between the germline ends. In germline, CDR1 is SGHNT, CDR2 YENEEA. The CDR3 has 16 residues. In nucleotides, the CDR3 is TGTGCCAGCAGCGAAGGCAGGGCCCTAGGATACAATGAGCAGTTCTTC. Translated, it gives CASSEGRALGYNEQFF.

The sample holds a few counts of this clonotype. This sequence joins TRBV10-3 and TRBJ2-1; possible D gene TRBD1, 7 bases. Trimming removed 11 bases at V and 4 bases at J, with 15 bases between. This CDR3 has 13 amino acids. The germline V gene has CDR1 ENHRY and CDR2 SYGVKD. For the CDR3, the DNA is TGTGCCTCCGCGGGACAGTCATACAATGAGCAGTTCTTC. Residues: CASAGQSYNEQFF.

This sequence joins TRBV10-3 and TRBJ2-2; either TRBD1 or TRBD2 may supply D (6 bases each). The germline V gene has CDR1 ENHRY and CDR2 SYGVKD. CDR3 length equals 14 residues. V lost 10 bases to trimming and J lost 3 bases, with 15 bases between them. The CDR3 DNA reads as TGTGCCACCGGGGGCAAGAGGGACACCGGGGAGCTGTTTTTT. It translates to CATGGKRDTGELFF.

This clonotype appeared a few times. The chain is built from TRBV11-2 and TRBJ2-7; tentatively, D is TRBD2 (6 bases). This CDR3 region has 16 residues. Germline CDR1 SGHAT, CDR2 FQNNGV. The germline V and J ends were trimmed by 1 base and 1 base, with 14 bases remaining between them. The CDR3: CASSLGPGVGSYEQYF. DNA for the CDR3: TGTGCCAGCAGCTTAGGTCCGGGAGTGGGTTCCTACGAGCAGTACTTC.

This clonotype has at least ten counts. The chain carries TRBV20-1 and TRBJ2-2; 9 bases are shared with TRBD2. Germline V CDR1 and CDR2: DFQATT, SNEGSKA (reference sequence). The V gene end was trimmed by 0 bases and the J gene end by 6 bases; junction bases not matched to a gene: 2. This CDR3 has 14 amino acids. The CDR3 DNA is TGCAGTGCTAGAGATCTAGCGGGATCCGGGGAGCTGTTTTTT. Protein product: CSARDLAGSGELFF.

V gene TRBV3-1 combines with J gene TRBJ2-7; D gene unclear. With 3 bases removed from V and 1 base from J, the gap between germline ends came to 7 bases. Germline V gene sequence: CDR1 LGHDT, CDR2 YNNKEL (reference sequence). CDR3 length: 13 residues. CDR3 region: CASSHLDSYEQYF. CDR3 coding DNA: TGTGCCAGCAGCCATCTAGATTCCTACGAGCAGTACTTC.

This clonotype appeared a few times. The genes are TRBV5-1 and TRBJ2-1; D is perhaps TRBD2 (5 bases). Trimming stripped 7 bases from V and 2 bases from J, with 13 bases between. This CDR3 spans 14 amino acids. CDR1 is SGHRS, CDR2 YFSETQ, per germline. CDR3 nucleotides: TGCGCCAGCCATGGTGGGGAGACCTACAATGAGCAGTTCTTC. Amino acid sequence: CASHGGETYNEQFF.

This clonotype came up a few times. This chain connects TRBV18 to TRBJ2-5; no firm D call. CDR3 length equals 15 residues. The V end was cut by 3 bases, the J end by 2 bases, with 13 bases between. The germline V gene has CDR1 KGHSH and CDR2 LQKENI. The CDR3 DNA reads TGTGCCAGCTCACCCTCGGGCACTTCTCAAGAGACCCAGTACTTC. Residues: CASSPSGTSQETQYF.

The rearrangement links TRBV20-1 to TRBJ2-5, with no clear D. The CDR3 extends over 14 amino acids. Germline CDR1 is DFQATT and CDR2 is SNEGSKA (reference sequence). V was trimmed by 0 bases and J by 2 bases, leaving 10 bases between them. This CDR3 is CSARDPGAQETQYF. The CDR3 DNA follows: TGCAGTGCTAGAGATCCAGGAGCGCAAGAGACCCAGTACTTC.